The subject of this entry is one T cell receptor (beta chain). Its antigen is not identified. This sample stems from a study of lymphopenia after photon versus proton radiotherapy. Per germline, CDR1 MNHNY and CDR2 SVGAGI (reference sequence). This CDR3 region has 15 residues. Trimming removed 0 bases from V and 6 bases from J; junction bases left unmatched: 6. TCRdb keeps only in-frame clones here, not all; method: immunoSEQ multiplex PCR. The sample yields 15,000 or so clones, 80% to 90% seen once. Study-wide points: Post-nadir TCR diversity decline inversely tracked overall survival among those who died. Photon-treated patients lost naive T cells and TCR diversity; proton-treated stayed stable. Only patients who died were analyzed for survival; proton advantage is unproven. After the lymphocyte nadir, photon-treated repertoires showed oligoclonal expansion, especially of CD8+ Temra cells.

The starting material was peripheral blood, obtained from a patient treated with proton-based radiotherapy. This rearrangement joins TRBV6-6 to TRBJ2-7; TRBD1 agrees at 9 bases. The clonotype originates from a man between 65 and 85 years old with pancreatic cancer. This CDR3 is CASSYSGTGFGEQYF. The DNA for the CDR3 is TGTGCCAGCAGTTACTCCGGGACAGGGTTCGGCGAGCAGTACTTC.